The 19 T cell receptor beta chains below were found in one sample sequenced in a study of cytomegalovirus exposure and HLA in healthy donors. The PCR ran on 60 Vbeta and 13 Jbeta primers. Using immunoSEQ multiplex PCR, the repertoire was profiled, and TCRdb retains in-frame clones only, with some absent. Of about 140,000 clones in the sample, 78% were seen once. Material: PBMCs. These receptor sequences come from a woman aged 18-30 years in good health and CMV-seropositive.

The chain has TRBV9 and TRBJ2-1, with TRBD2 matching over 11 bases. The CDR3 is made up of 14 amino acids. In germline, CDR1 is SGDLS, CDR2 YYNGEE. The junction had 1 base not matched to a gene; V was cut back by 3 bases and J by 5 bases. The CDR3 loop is CASSATSGDNEQFF. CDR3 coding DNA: TGTGCCAGCAGCGCGACTAGCGGGGACAATGAGCAGTTCTTC.

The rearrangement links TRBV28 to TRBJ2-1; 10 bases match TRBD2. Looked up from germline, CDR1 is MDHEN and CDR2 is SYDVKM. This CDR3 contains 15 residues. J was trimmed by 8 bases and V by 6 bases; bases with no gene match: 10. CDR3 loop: CASSQTSGGADEQFF. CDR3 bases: TGTGCCAGCAGCCAAACCAGCGGGGGGGCCGATGAGCAGTTCTTC.

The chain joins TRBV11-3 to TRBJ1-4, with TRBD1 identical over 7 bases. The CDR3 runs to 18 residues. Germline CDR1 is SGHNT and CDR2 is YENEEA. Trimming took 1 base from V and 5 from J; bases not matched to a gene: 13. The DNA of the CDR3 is TGTGCCAGCAGCTTAGCGGGACAGACCATAGGGATAAATGAAAAACTGTTTTTT. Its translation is CASSLAGQTIGINEKLFF. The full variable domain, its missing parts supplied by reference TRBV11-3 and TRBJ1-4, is EAGVVQSPRYKIIEKKQPVAFWCNPISGHNTLYWYLQNLGQGPELLIRYENEEAVDDSQLPKDRFSAERLKGVDSTLKIQPAELGDSAVYLCASSLAGQTIGINEKLFFGSGTQLSVL.

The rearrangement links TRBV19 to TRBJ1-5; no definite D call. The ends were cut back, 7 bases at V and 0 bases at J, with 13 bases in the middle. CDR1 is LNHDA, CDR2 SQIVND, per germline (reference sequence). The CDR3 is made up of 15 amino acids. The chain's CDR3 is CASKPGISSNQPQHF. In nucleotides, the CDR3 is TGTGCCAGTAAGCCGGGGATATCTAGCAATCAGCCCCAGCATTTT. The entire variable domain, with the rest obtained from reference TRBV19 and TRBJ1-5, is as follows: DGGITQSPKYLFRKEGQNVTLSCEQNLNHDAMYWYRQDPGQGLRLIYYSQIVNDFQKGDIAEGYSVSREKKESFPLTVTSAQKNPTAFYLCASKPGISSNQPQHFGDGTRLSIL.

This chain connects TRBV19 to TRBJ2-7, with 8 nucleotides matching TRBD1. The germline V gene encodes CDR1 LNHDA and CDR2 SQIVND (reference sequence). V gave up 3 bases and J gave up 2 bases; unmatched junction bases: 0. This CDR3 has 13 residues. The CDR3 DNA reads TGTGCCAGTAGTATGACAGGGGCCTACGAGCAGTACTTC. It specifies CASSMTGAYEQYF.

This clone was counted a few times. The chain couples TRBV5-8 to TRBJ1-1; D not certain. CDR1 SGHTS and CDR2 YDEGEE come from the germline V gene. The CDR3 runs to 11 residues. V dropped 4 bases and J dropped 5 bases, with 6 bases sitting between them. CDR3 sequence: CASSRRTEAFF. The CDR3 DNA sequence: TGTGCCAGCAGCCGGAGAACTGAAGCTTTCTTT.

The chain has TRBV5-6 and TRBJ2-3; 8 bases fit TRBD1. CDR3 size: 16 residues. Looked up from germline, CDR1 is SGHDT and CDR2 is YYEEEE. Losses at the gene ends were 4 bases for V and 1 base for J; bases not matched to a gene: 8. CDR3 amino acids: CASSDDRGDGTDTQYF. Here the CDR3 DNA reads TGTGCCAGCAGCGATGACAGGGGCGACGGCACAGATACGCAGTATTTT.

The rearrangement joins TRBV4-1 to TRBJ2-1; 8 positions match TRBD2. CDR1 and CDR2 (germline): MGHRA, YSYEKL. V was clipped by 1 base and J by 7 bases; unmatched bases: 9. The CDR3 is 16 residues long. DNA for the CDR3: TGCGCCAGCAGCCAAGTTACGGGGGGGCCGGAGAATGAGCAGTTCTTC. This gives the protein CASSQVTGGPENEQFF.

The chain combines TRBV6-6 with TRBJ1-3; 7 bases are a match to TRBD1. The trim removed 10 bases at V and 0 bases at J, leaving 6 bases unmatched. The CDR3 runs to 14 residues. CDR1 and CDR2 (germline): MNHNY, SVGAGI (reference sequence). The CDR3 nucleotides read TGTGCCACGGGACAGTCCACCTCTGGAAACACCATATATTTT. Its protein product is CATGQSTSGNTIYF.

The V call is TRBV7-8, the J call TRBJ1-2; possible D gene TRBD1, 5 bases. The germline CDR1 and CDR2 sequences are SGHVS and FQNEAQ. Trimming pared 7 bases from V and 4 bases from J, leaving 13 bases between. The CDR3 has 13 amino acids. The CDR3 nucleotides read TGTGCCAGCACTGCCGGGACTACCTATGGCTACACCTTC. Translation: CASTAGTTYGYTF.

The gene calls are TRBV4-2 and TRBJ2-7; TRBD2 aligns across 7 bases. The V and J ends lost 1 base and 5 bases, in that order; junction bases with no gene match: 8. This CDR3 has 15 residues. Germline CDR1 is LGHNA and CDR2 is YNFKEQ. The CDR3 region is CASSQAGTKGNEQYF. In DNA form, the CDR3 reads TGTGCCAGCAGCCAAGCCGGGACTAAGGGTAACGAGCAGTACTTC.

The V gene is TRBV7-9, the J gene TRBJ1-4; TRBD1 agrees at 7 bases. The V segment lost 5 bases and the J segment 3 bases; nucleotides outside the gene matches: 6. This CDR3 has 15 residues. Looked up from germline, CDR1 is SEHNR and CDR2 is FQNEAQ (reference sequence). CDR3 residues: CASSLGQASNEKLFF. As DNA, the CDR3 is TGTGCCAGCAGCCTTGGACAGGCCTCTAATGAAAAACTGTTTTTT.

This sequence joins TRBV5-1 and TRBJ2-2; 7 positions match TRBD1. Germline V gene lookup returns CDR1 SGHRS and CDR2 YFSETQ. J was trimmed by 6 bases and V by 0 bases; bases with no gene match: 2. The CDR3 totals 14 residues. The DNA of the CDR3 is TGCGCCAGCAGCTTGGACAGGGGTTCCGGGGAGCTGTTTTTT. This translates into CASSLDRGSGELFF.

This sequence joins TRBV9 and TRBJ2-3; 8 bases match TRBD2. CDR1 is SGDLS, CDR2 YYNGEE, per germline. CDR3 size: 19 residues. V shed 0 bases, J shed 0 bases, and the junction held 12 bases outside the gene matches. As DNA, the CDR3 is TGTGCCAGCAGCGTAGAGAGGCTAGCGGGCCTCTCTAGCACAGATACGCAGTATTTT. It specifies CASSVERLAGLSSTDTQYF.

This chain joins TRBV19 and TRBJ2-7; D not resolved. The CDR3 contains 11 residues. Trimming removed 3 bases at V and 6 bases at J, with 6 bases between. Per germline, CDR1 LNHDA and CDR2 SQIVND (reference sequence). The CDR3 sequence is CASSIGSEQYF. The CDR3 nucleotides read TGTGCCAGTAGTATTGGCAGCGAGCAGTACTTC.

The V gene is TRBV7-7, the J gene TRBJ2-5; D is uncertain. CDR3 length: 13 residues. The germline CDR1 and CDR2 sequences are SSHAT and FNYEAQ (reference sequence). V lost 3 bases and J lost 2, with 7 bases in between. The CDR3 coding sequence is TGTGCCAGCAGCTTGGGCTTACAAGAGACCCAGTACTTC. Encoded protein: CASSLGLQETQYF. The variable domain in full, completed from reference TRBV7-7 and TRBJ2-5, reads GAGVSQSPRYKVTKRGQDVTLRCDPISSHATLYWYQQALGQGPEFLTYFNYEAQPDKSGLPSDRFSAERPEGSISTLTIQRTEQRDSAMYRCASSLGLQETQYFGPGTRLLVL.

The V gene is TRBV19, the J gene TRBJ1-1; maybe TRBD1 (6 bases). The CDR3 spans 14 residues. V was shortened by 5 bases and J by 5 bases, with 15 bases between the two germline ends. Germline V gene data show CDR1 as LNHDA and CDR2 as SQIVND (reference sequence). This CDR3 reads CASSLPQRGTEAFF. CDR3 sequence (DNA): TGTGCCAGTAGTCTCCCTCAAAGGGGGACTGAAGCTTTCTTT. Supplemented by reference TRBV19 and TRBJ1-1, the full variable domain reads DGGITQSPKYLFRKEGQNVTLSCEQNLNHDAMYWYRQDPGQGLRLIYYSQIVNDFQKGDIAEGYSVSREKKESFPLTVTSAQKNPTAFYLCASSLPQRGTEAFFGQGTRLTVV.

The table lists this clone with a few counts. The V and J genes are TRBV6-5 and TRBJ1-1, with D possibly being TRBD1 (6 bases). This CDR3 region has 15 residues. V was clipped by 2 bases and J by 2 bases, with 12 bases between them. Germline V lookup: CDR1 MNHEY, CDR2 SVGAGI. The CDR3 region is CASSYRQGRNTEAFF. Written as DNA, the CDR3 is TGTGCCAGCAGTTACAGGCAGGGGAGAAACACTGAAGCTTTCTTT.

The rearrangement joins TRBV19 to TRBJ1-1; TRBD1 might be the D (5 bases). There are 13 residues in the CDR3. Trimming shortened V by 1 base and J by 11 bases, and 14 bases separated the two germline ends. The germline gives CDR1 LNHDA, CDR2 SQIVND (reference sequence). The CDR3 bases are TGTGCCAGTAGTATAGGGGGAGGGACCGGCGCTTTCTTT. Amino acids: CASSIGGGTGAFF.